This entry features one T cell receptor beta chain sequence. At one end the junction does not follow the germline gene, possibly because of a read error. TCRdb independently ran MiXCR on the 5' RACE reads; one entry per CDR3 protein. The profile shows around 330,000 distinct CDR3 sequences, under 14% of them singletons. From germline, CDR1 is DFQATT and CDR2 SNEGSKA (reference sequence). There are 15 residues in the CDR3. The sample comes from a study of CD8 T cells in ankylosing spondylitis. Sequenced: blood, either unsorted or a sorted T cell fraction (not recorded which). This receptor was obtained from a female donor with ankylosing spondylitis or in good health (not recorded which). V is TRBV20-1 and J is TRBJ2-3; 8 bases are a match to TRBD2. CDR3 loop: CIATPSRGAVDTQYF. For the CDR3, the DNA is TGCATTGCTACACCATCGCGGGGGGCCGTAGATACGCAGTATTTT.